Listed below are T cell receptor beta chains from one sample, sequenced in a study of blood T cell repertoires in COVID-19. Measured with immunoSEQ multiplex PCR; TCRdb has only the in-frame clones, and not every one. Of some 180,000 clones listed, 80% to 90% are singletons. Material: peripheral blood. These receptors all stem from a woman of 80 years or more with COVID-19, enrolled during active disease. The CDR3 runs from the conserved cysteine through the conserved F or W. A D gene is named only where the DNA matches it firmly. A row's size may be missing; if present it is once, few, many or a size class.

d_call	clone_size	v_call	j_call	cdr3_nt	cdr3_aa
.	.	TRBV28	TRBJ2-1	TGTGCCAGCAGTTTAGCGGCCTCCTACAATGAGCAGTTCTTC	CASSLAASYNEQFF
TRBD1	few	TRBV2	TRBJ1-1	TGTGCCAGCAGCCCGGACAGGAGGTATAACACTGAAGCTTTCTTT	CASSPDRRYNTEAFF
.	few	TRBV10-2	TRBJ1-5	TGCGCCAGCAGTGAGTCGGGCGGGGTTGGTCAGCCCCAGCATTTT	CASSESGGVGQPQHF
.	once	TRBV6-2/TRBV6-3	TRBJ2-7	TGTGCCAGCAGTTACCCCCCGACACAAGTTTCCTCCTACGAGCAGTACTTC	CASSYPPTQVSSYEQYF
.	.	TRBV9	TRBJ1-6	TGTGCCAGCAGCTTCAGACAGAGCTCCTATAATTCACCCCTCCACTTT	CASSFRQSSYNSPLHF
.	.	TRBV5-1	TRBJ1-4	TGCGCCAGCAGCCAGGGACACAGTAATGAAAAACTGTTTTTT	CASSQGHSNEKLFF
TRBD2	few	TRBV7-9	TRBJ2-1	TGTGCCAGCAGTCCCCACGGGAGGCTTAATGAGCAGTTCTTC	CASSPHGRLNEQFF
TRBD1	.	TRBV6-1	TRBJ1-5	TGTGCCAGCAGTGAAGCGGGACAGGGGATTAATCAGCCCCAGCATTTT	CASSEAGQGINQPQHF
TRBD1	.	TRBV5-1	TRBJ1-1	TGCGCCAGCAGCTTCACAGGGGGGAACACTGAAGCTTTCTTT	CASSFTGGNTEAFF
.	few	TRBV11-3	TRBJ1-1	TGTGCCAGTCAAACGGGGTCCCCGGACACTGAAGCTTTCTTT	CASQTGSPDTEAFF
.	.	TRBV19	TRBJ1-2	TGTGCCAGTCGTTTGGTAGCTAACTATGGCTACACCTTC	CASRLVANYGYTF
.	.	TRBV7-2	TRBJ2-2	TGTGCCAGCAGCTTAGCCCCCGGCACCGGGGAGCTGTTTTTT	CASSLAPGTGELFF
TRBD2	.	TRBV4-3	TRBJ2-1	TGCGCCAGCAGCCATGGCGGGGGCTCCTACAATGAGCAGTTCTTC	CASSHGGGSYNEQFF
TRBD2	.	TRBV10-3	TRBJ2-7	TGTGCCATCAGTGAGTCGGTCCTAGCGGGAGAGGGGGAGCAGTACTTC	CAISESVLAGEGEQYF
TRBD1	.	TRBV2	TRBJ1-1	TGTGCCAGCAGTGGACAGGGCTTCGATGAAGCTTTCTTT	CASSGQGFDEAFF
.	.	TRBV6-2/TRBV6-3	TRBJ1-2	TGTGCCAGCAGTTACTTGAGTTATGGCTACACCTTC	CASSYLSYGYTF
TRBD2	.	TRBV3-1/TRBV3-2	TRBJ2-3	TGTGCCAGCAGCAGACGAGCGGGGGGGGACACAGATACGCAGTATTTT	CASSRRAGGDTDTQYF
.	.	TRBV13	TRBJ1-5	TGTGCCAGCAGCTCAGGACAGCACAATCAGCCCCAGCATTTT	CASSSGQHNQPQHF
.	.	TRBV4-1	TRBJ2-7	TGCGCCAGCAGCCAAGACACAGGGTTCTACGAGCAGTACTTC	CASSQDTGFYEQYF
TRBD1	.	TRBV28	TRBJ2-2	TGTGCCAGCAAACTAGGGACAGGGAACACCGGGGAGCTGTTTTTT	CASKLGTGNTGELFF
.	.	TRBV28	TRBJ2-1	TGTGCCAGCAGCCCCGTTGCGTGGACAGTACAGTACAATGAGCAGTTCTTC	CASSPVAWTVQYNEQFF
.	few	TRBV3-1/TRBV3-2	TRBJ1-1	TGTGCCAGCAGCCTTCAGGGTTTCACTGAAGCTTTCTTT	CASSLQGFTEAFF
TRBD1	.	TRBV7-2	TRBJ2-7	TGTGCCAGCAGCCTGGACAGGGGTTCCTACGAGCAGTACTTC	CASSLDRGSYEQYF
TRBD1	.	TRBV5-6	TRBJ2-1	TGTGCCAGCAGCTTGAACAGGGGCGTGAGTGCCTACAATGAGCAGTTCTTC	CASSLNRGVSAYNEQFF
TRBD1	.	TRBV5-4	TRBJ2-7	TGTGCCAGCAGCTGGCAGGGGGCCTACGAGCAGTACTTC	CASSWQGAYEQYF
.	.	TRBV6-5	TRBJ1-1	TGTGCCAGCAGGGACCATTGGGACTCGAACACTGAAGCTTTCTTT	CASRDHWDSNTEAFF
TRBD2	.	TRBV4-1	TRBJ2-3	TGCGCCAGCAGCCAAGTACAACTAAGCGGGAGCACTCCGTATTTT	CASSQVQLSGSTPYF
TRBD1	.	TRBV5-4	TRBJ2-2	TGTGCCAGCAGCTTGGTCGACAGGGTGGCCGGGGAGCTGTTTTTT	CASSLVDRVAGELFF
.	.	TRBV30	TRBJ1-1	TGTGCCTGGAGTGTAATCCGGGGGAGCACTGAAGCTTTCTTT	CAWSVIRGSTEAFF
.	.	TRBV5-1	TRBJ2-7	TGCGCCAGCAGCTTGGATCCTGCGACTGTGCTTAACTACGAGCAGTACTTC	CASSLDPATVLNYEQYF
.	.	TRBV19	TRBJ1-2	TGTGCCAGTAGTATAGGGTACTATGATGGCTACACCTTC	CASSIGYYDGYTF
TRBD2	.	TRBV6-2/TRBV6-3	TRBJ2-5	TGTGCCAGCAGTTACAGCGGGGGCCGACAAGAGACCCAGTACTTC	CASSYSGGRQETQYF
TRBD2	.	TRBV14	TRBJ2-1	TGTGCCAGCAGCCCGATGAGCGGGAGGGGCTCCTACAATGAGCAGTTCTTC	CASSPMSGRGSYNEQFF
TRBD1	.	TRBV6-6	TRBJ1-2	TGTGCCAGCAGTCCCGCACAGGGGGCGAGGAGCTACACCTTC	CASSPAQGARSYTF
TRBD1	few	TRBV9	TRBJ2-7	TGTGCCAGCAGCGATCGGGACAGTCCCTTCACCTACGAGCAGTACTTC	CASSDRDSPFTYEQYF
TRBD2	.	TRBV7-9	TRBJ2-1	TGTGCCAGCAGCTTTGGACTAGCCTATGAGCAGTTCTTC	CASSFGLAYEQFF
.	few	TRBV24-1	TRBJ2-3	TGTGCCACCAGTGATTTAGGCGGTTATACGCAGTATTTT	CATSDLGGYTQYF
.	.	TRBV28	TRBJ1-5	TGTGCCAGCAGTATTGTCTATAGCAATCAGCCCCAGCATTTT	CASSIVYSNQPQHF
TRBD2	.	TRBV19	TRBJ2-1	TGTGCCTCAACTAGCGGGAGCTCCTACAATGAGCAGTTCTTC	CASTSGSSYNEQFF
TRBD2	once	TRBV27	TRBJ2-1	TGTGCCAGCAGTTTATTTCTTTTAGCGGGCATAAGAAACAATGAGCAGTTCTTC	CASSLFLLAGIRNNEQFF
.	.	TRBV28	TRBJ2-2	TGTGCCAGCAGTCACTCGGGGGGCTACACCGGGGAGCTGTTTTTT	CASSHSGGYTGELFF
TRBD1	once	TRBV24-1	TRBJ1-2	TGTGCCACCAGTGATGACGGACAGGGAGGGGCTCAGGATGGCTACACCTTC	CATSDDGQGGAQDGYTF
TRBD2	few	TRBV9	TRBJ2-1	TGTGCCAGCAGCGCGTCTCTTGGGACTAGCGGGGGACCCTACAATGAGCAGTTCTTC	CASSASLGTSGGPYNEQFF
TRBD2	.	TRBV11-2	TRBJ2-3	TGTGCCAGCAGCTCCAGACTAGCGGCTTTAGATACGCAGTATTTT	CASSSRLAALDTQYF
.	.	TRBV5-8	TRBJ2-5	TGTGCCAGCAGTTTTCTTCAAGAGACCCAGTACTTC	CASSFLQETQYF
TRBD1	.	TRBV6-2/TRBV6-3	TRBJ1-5	TGTGCCAGCAGTTACTCGTGGACAGGGGGCAATCAGCCCCAGCATTTT	CASSYSWTGGNQPQHF
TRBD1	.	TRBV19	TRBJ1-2	TGTGCCAGTAGTGGGACAGGGACTCTCTATGGCTACACCTTC	CASSGTGTLYGYTF
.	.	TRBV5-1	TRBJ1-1	TGCGCCAGCAGCTTCTGGGACAAGAACACTGAAGCTTTCTTT	CASSFWDKNTEAFF
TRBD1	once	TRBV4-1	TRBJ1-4	TGCGCCAGCAGCCAACCGGGACAGTCGGATGAAAAACTGTTTTTT	CASSQPGQSDEKLFF
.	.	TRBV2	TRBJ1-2	TGTGCCAGCAGGGGTCTACAGGGTTATGGCTACACCTTC	CASRGLQGYGYTF
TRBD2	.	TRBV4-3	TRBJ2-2	TGCGCCAGCAGCCAAGAACTAGCGGGGGGGAACACCGGGGAGCTGTTTTTT	CASSQELAGGNTGELFF
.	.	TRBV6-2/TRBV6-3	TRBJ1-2	TGTGCCAGCAGTTCGTCGAGGGCCGGGGTGGGGAATGGCTACACCTTC	CASSSSRAGVGNGYTF
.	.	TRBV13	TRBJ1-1	TGTGCCAGCAGCTTAGCGTCCGGTTACACTGAAGCTTTCTTT	CASSLASGYTEAFF